The 27 T cell receptor beta chains in this list originate from one sample, sequenced in a study of Ad26.COV2.S vaccination and SARS-CoV-2 variants. The treatment denotes: some 20 received Ad26.COV2.S at low or high dose, single or two shots; about 5 received placebo; per-sample allocation not given. Collection of samples fell on day 63 after the first vaccine or placebo injection. The method was immunoSEQ multiplex PCR; TCRdb's version includes in-frame clones alone and lacks a portion of them. The repertoire holds over 400,000 clones, over 80% seen once, with 1.5% to 2% in the top ten. This material consisted of peripheral blood, taken in a trial of Ad26.COV2.S vaccine versus placebo. The source is a person aged 18-60 years who received the Ad26.COV2.S COVID-19 vaccine or a placebo.

The J gene is TRBJ2-5, the V gene TRBV29-1; D gene ambiguous. Per germline, CDR1 SQVTM and CDR2 ANQGSEA. V dropped 7 bases and J dropped 1 base, with 10 bases sitting between them. The CDR3 extends over 12 amino acids. The CDR3 protein is CSASRPQETQYF. In DNA form, the CDR3 reads TGCAGCGCCAGTCGACCCCAAGAGACCCAGTACTTC.

The chain recombines TRBV4-3 with TRBJ2-2, with 11 positions matching TRBD2. V shed 1 base and J 5 bases; nucleotides not matched to a gene: 6. The V gene's germline CDR1 is LGHNA and CDR2 YSLEER. The CDR3 runs to 17 residues. This chain's CDR3 is CASSQAVSSGGTGELFF. CDR3 bases: TGCGCCAGCAGCCAAGCGGTTTCTAGCGGGGGGACCGGGGAGCTGTTTTTT.

The chain joins TRBV3-1 (or the pseudogene TRBV3-2) to TRBJ2-3, with TRBD1 identical over 8 bases. The trim removed 0 bases at V and 8 bases at J, leaving 16 bases unmatched. Per germline, CDR1 LGHDT and CDR2 YNNKEL (reference sequence). The CDR3 sequence is 18 residues long. This CDR3 reads CASSQDLTRTGPTGTQYF. The CDR3 DNA reads TGTGCCAGCAGCCAAGATCTTACTAGGACAGGGCCCACGGGTACGCAGTATTTT.

This chain connects TRBV5-1 to TRBJ2-7, with TRBD1 matching over 11 bases. The CDR3 contains 16 residues. The V gene's germline CDR1 is SGHRS and CDR2 YFSETQ. V lost 4 bases, J lost 7 bases, and 13 bases stayed unmatched. CDR3 nucleotides: TGCGCCAGCAGCCCTCGTCCCGGGACAGGGGGAAATGAGCAGTACTTC. Its protein is CASSPRPGTGGNEQYF.

The chain joins TRBV9 to TRBJ1-6; D may be TRBD1 (5 bases). With 3 bases removed from V and 9 bases from J, the gap between germline ends came to 10 bases. CDR1 SGDLS and CDR2 YYNGEE come from the germline V gene. The CDR3 has 13 amino acids. The DNA of the CDR3 is TGTGCCAGCAGCGATCCTGGGGGTTCACCCCTCCACTTT. This gives the protein CASSDPGGSPLHF.

V gene TRBV4-3 combines with J gene TRBJ2-3, with 9 bases that match TRBD2. Looked up from germline, CDR1 is LGHNA and CDR2 is YSLEER. This CDR3 is 19 amino acids long. Trimming removed 0 bases from V and 1 base from J; junction bases left unmatched: 11. In DNA form, the CDR3 reads TGCGCCAGCAGCCAAGAACATCCAGCGGGGGGTTCGGGCACAGATACGCAGTATTTT. It translates to CASSQEHPAGGSGTDTQYF.

The chain recombines TRBV29-1 with TRBJ2-5; TRBD2 matches at 10 bases. The CDR3 has 14 amino acids. After removal of 2 bases from V and 7 bases from J, the junction contained 7 bases not matched to a gene. CDR1 is SQVTM, CDR2 ANQGSEA, per germline. The DNA for the CDR3 is TGCAGCGTTGAAAAGCGGGGGGGCCGGGTGACCCAGTACTTC. Protein product: CSVEKRGGRVTQYF.

The CDR3 spells CASSSPRGWNEQFF. The CDR3, as DNA: TGCGCCAGCAGCTCCCCCAGGGGATGGAATGAGCAGTTCTTC. The chain joins TRBV5-1 to TRBJ2-1, with a weak D call TRBD1 (6 bases). The CDR3 totals 14 residues. CDR1 and CDR2 (germline): SGHRS, YFSETQ. V lost 3 bases and J lost 7, with 14 bases in between.

V usage is TRBV28 and J usage is TRBJ2-5, with D maybe TRBD2 (5 bases). V lost 3 bases to trimming and J lost 2 bases, with 25 bases between them. The CDR3 runs to 19 residues. CDR1 is MDHEN, CDR2 SYDVKM, per germline. DNA for the CDR3: TGTGCCAGCAGTTTCTTTTCGCATGGCAACGAGGGTGTTCAAGAGACCCAGTACTTC. As protein: CASSFFSHGNEGVQETQYF.

The chain couples TRBV30 to TRBJ2-7; 8 bases map to TRBD1. CDR3 length: 16 residues. Per the germline V gene, CDR1 is GTSNPN and CDR2 is SVGIG (reference sequence). The V gene end was trimmed by 3 bases and the J gene end by 2 bases; junction bases not matched to a gene: 12. The CDR3 nucleotides are TGTGCCTGGAGCGGGTTGGGCAGGGGGCGTCCCTACGAGCAGTACTTC. Translated, it gives CAWSGLGRGRPYEQYF.

The chain links TRBV5-4 to TRBJ2-5; 14 bases fit TRBD2. Germline CDR1 reads SGHNT; CDR2 reads YYREEE (reference sequence). V lost 0 bases and J lost 1; bases outside the gene matches: 2. The CDR3 extends over 17 amino acids. The CDR3 nucleotides read TGTGCCAGCAGCTTGGGGGGACTAGCGGGGGCCCAAGAGACCCAGTACTTC. Its protein product is CASSLGGLAGAQETQYF.

The chain recombines TRBV4-3 with TRBJ2-1; D gene ambiguous. Trimming cost V 0 bases and J 3 bases, with 12 bases left between them. The V gene's germline CDR1 is LGHNA and CDR2 YSLEER. This CDR3 is 16 amino acids long. This CDR3 is CASSQDLYRHYNEQFF. The CDR3 bases are TGCGCCAGCAGCCAAGATTTGTATCGGCACTACAATGAGCAGTTCTTC.

The chain combines TRBV6-2 or TRBV6-3 with TRBJ1-5; no clear D. The CDR3 sequence is 13 residues long. CDR1 is MNHEY, CDR2 SVGEGT, per germline. V lost 3 bases to trimming and J lost 4 bases, with 7 bases between them. Written as DNA, the CDR3 is TGTGCCAGCAGTTATTGGGAAAATCAGCCCCAGCATTTT. Residues: CASSYWENQPQHF.

The rearrangement joins TRBV19 to TRBJ1-2; 7 bases align to TRBD1. The CDR3 extends over 16 amino acids. The germline V gene has CDR1 LNHDA and CDR2 SQIVND (reference sequence). V was clipped by 5 bases and J by 2 bases; unmatched bases: 11. For the CDR3, the DNA is TGTGCCAGTAGTCGACCTGACAGGGAAATGAACTATGGCTACACCTTC. It yields the protein CASSRPDREMNYGYTF.

This clone was seen only a few times. This chain links TRBV19 with TRBJ1-2; D may be TRBD1 (5 bases). Trimming cost V 10 bases and J 7 bases, with 13 bases left between them. In germline, CDR1 is LNHDA, CDR2 SQIVND (reference sequence). CDR3 size: 11 residues. This CDR3 is CATLVGVGYTF. CDR3 DNA sequence: TGTGCCACTCTGGTGGGGGTTGGCTACACCTTC.

J is TRBJ1-1 and V is TRBV5-5; D call uncertain. The ends were cut back, 0 bases at V and 4 bases at J, with 7 bases in the middle. The CDR3 spans 13 residues. The V gene's germline CDR1 is SGHKS and CDR2 YYEKEE (reference sequence). CDR3 bases: TGTGCCAGCAGCTTGGGCTTTACCACTGAAGCTTTCTTT. Protein sequence: CASSLGFTTEAFF.

The chain recombines TRBV4-3 with TRBJ1-2; D ambiguous. CDR3 length: 14 amino acids. The V end lost 1 base, the J end lost 2 bases, and 8 bases lay between the germline ends. The germline V gene encodes CDR1 LGHNA and CDR2 YSLEER. This chain's CDR3 is CASSQVGRNYGYTF. CDR3 nucleotides: TGCGCCAGCAGCCAAGTCGGGAGAAACTATGGCTACACCTTC.

This sequence joins TRBV7-9 and TRBJ1-2; D is perhaps TRBD1 (5 bases). The germline V gene has CDR1 SEHNR and CDR2 FQNEAQ (reference sequence). The V gene lost 4 bases and the J gene lost 2 bases, with 17 bases spanning the gap. The CDR3 totals 16 residues. This CDR3 reads CASSSLRWTINYGYTF. CDR3 sequence (DNA): TGTGCCAGCAGCTCCCTTCGGTGGACAATAAACTATGGCTACACCTTC.

This chain connects TRBV30 to TRBJ1-1; 7 bases fit TRBD1. Germline-derived CDR1 and CDR2 are GTSNPN and SVGIG (reference sequence). The CDR3 covers 12 residues. The ends lost 4 bases at V and 6 bases at J; junction bases unmatched: 5. CDR3 DNA sequence: TGTGCCTGGATACAGGGGCTCGCTGAAGCTTTCTTT. Residues: CAWIQGLAEAFF.

V is TRBV3-1 (or the pseudogene TRBV3-2) and J is TRBJ2-2; TRBD2 matches 12 bases. The germline V gene encodes CDR1 LGHDT and CDR2 YNNKEL (reference sequence). The CDR3 spans 17 residues. With V trimmed by 3 bases and J by 1 base, 3 bases remained unmatched. The chain's CDR3 is CASSHLLAGGNTGELFF. The DNA for the CDR3 is TGTGCCAGCAGCCACCTACTAGCGGGGGGGAACACCGGGGAGCTGTTTTTT.

The chain has TRBV7-9 and TRBJ1-3; weak D call: TRBD1 (6 bases). Germline V gene data show CDR1 as SEHNR and CDR2 as FQNEAQ (reference sequence). V lost 5 bases to trimming and J lost 0 bases, with 17 bases between them. This CDR3 is 17 amino acids long. The CDR3 DNA is TGTGCCAGCAGCCAAAGACAGGTTCCCTCCTCTGGAAACACCATATATTTT. Translating gives CASSQRQVPSSGNTIYF.

The chain combines TRBV4-1 with TRBJ2-5, with D unresolved. Trimming took off 1 base at V and 1 base at J, with 7 bases between the two ends. CDR3 length equals 14 residues. Germline CDR1 MGHRA, CDR2 YSYEKL. The CDR3 DNA reads TGCGCCAGCAGCCAAGCGCGGACCCAAGAGACCCAGTACTTC. This gives the protein CASSQARTQETQYF.

This chain connects TRBV28 to TRBJ1-1; 7 bases line up with TRBD1. Trimming took 6 bases from V and 1 from J; bases not matched to a gene: 8. The CDR3 runs to 15 residues. CDR1 is MDHEN and CDR2 is SYDVKM in the germline V gene. The CDR3 nucleotides read TGTGCCAGCAGCTTTGCAGGGGGTTCGAACACTGAAGCTTTCTTT. This encodes CASSFAGGSNTEAFF.

The J gene is TRBJ2-2, the V gene TRBV15, with D hard to call. Germline V CDR1 and CDR2: LNHNV, YYDKDF (reference sequence). Trimming stripped 8 bases from V and 7 bases from J, with 8 bases between. The CDR3 is 11 amino acids. The CDR3 sequence: CATGSDGELFF. The DNA for the CDR3 is TGTGCCACCGGGTCAGACGGGGAGCTGTTTTTT.

The V and J genes are TRBV19 and TRBJ2-7; tentative D call: TRBD2 (5 bases). V lost 4 bases, J lost 10 bases, and 17 bases lay in between. This CDR3 has 13 amino acids. Germline V CDR1 and CDR2: LNHDA, SQIVND (reference sequence). The CDR3 spells CASSTGPGSGQYF. The CDR3 DNA is TGTGCCAGTAGTACTGGTCCAGGATCGGGACAGTACTTC. The variable domain in full, completed from reference TRBV19 and TRBJ2-7, reads DGGITQSPKYLFRKEGQNVTLSCEQNLNHDAMYWYRQDPGQGLRLIYYSQIVNDFQKGDIAEGYSVSREKKESFPLTVTSAQKNPTAFYLCASSTGPGSGQYFGPGTRLTVT.

V gene TRBV28 combines with J gene TRBJ2-5; possibly TRBD1 or TRBD2 for D (5 bases each). Trimming left V 4 bases short and J 2 bases short, with 17 bases between. Germline lookup yields CDR1 MDHEN and CDR2 SYDVKM. The length of the CDR3 is 16 residues. This CDR3 reads CASSSVSQGEQETQYF. The CDR3 nucleotides are TGTGCCAGCAGTTCGGTTTCGCAGGGAGAGCAAGAGACCCAGTACTTC.

J is TRBJ1-6 and V is TRBV4-3; no clear D. Germline CDR1 is LGHNA and CDR2 is YSLEER. V was cut by 1 base and J by 9 bases, with 10 bases left in between. The CDR3 totals 14 residues. The CDR3: CASSQVTRGSPLHF. In nucleotides, the CDR3 is TGCGCCAGCAGCCAAGTTACTCGGGGTTCACCCCTCCACTTT.